Detailed here is one TCR beta chain. The data originate from a study of blood T cell repertoires in COVID-19. How the authors handled the data: The authors estimated nucleated cell counts from reference gene primer amplification. Profiling relied on immunoSEQ multiplex PCR, and the TCRdb table lists in-frame clones only, not all of them. D and trimming were read from the DNA, whereas the V and J calls and clone size are those reported in that table. This sample has about 120,000 clones, with about 90% found just once. The CDR3 contains 14 residues. CDR1 is LGHNA, CDR2 YNFKEQ, per germline. V was clipped by 3 bases and J by 1 base, with 10 bases between them.

Specimen: peripheral blood. This TCR was sampled from a man between 65 and 85 years old who had recovered from COVID-19. The chain recombines TRBV4-2 with TRBJ2-7; maybe TRBD1 (6 bases). The CDR3 coding sequence is TGTGCCAGCAGCCAGCCGGGACAATCCTACGAGCAGTACTTC. Its translation: CASSQPGQSYEQYF.